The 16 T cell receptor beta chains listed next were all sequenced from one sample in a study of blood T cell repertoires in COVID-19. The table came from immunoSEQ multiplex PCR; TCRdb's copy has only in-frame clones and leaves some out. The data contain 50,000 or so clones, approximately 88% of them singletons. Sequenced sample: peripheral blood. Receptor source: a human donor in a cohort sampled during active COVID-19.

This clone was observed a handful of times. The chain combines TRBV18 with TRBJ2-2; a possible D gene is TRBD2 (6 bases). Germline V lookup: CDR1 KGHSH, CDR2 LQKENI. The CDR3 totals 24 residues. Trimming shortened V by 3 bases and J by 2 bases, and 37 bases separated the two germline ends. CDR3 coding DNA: TGTGCCAGCTCACCGGGGGTAGATACCACGAGCCGGGACTGGCCCCCCTTCAACACCGGGGAGCTGTTTTTT. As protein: CASSPGVDTTSRDWPPFNTGELFF.

In nucleotides, the CDR3 is TGCGCCAGCAGCTTGTCTTGGGCGAACACTGAAGCTTTCTTT. This gives the protein CASSLSWANTEAFF. This chain uses TRBV5-1 with TRBJ1-1, with D hard to call. The CDR3 is 14 residues long. From germline, CDR1 is SGHRS and CDR2 YFSETQ. The ends were cut back, 1 base at V and 1 base at J, with 8 bases in the middle.

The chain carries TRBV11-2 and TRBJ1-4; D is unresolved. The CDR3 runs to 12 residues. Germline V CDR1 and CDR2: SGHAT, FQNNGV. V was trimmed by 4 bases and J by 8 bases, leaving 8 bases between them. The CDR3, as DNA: TGTGCCAGCAGCTCCAGCAGGGAAAAACTGTTTTTT. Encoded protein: CASSSSREKLFF.

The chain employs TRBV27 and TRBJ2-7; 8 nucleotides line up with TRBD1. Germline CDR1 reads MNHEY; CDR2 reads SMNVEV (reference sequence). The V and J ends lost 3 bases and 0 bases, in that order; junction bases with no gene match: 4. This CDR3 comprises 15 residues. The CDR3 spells CASSFRDRSSYEQYV. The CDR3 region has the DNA TGTGCCAGCAGTTTCCGGGACAGGTCCTCCTACGAGCAGTACGTC.

The DNA of the CDR3 is TGTGCCAGCAGCTTAGACAGCTCTAACTATGGCTACACCTTC. Encoded protein: CASSLDSSNYGYTF. The chain links TRBV7-3 to TRBJ1-2; D possibly corresponds to TRBD1 (5 bases). CDR3 length: 14 amino acids. Between the trimmed V and J ends, which lost 2 bases and 0 bases, there was a span of 7 bases. Germline CDR1 and CDR2: SGHTA and FQGTGA.

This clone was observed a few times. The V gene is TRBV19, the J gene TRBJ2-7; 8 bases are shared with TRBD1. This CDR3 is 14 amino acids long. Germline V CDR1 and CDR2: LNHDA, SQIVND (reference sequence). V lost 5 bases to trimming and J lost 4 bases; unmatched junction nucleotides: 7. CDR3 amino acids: CASSSGQGLYEQYF. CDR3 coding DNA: TGTGCCAGTAGTTCCGGACAGGGATTGTACGAGCAGTACTTC.

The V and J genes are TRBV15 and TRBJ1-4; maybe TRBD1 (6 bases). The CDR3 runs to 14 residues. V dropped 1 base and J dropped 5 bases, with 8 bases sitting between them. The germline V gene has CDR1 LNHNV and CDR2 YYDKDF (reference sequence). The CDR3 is CATSRGQGNEKLFF. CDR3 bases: TGTGCCACCAGCAGAGGCCAGGGGAATGAAAAACTGTTTTTT.

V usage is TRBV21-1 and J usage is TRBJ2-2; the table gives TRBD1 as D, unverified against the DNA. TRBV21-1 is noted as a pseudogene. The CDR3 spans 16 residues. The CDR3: CASSGGDRGKTGELFF. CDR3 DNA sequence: TGTGCCAGCAGCGGGGGTGACAGGGGGAAAACCGGGGAGCTGTTTTTT.

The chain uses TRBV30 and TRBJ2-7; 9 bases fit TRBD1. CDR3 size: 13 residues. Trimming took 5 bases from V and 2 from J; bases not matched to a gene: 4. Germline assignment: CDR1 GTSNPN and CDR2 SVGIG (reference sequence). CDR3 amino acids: CAWGTGNTYEQYV. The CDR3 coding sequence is TGTGCCTGGGGGACAGGGAATACCTACGAGCAGTACGTC.

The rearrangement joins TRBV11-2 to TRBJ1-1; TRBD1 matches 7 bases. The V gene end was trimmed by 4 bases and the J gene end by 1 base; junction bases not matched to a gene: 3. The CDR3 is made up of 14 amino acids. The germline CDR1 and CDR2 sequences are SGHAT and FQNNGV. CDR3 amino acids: CASSWTGSNTEAFF. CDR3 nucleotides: TGTGCCAGCAGCTGGACAGGATCGAACACTGAAGCTTTCTTT. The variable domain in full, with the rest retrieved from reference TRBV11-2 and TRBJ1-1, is EAGVAQSPRYKIIEKRQSVAFWCNPISGHATLYWYQQILGQGPKLLIQFQNNGVVDDSQLPKDRFSAERLKGVDSTLKIQPAKLEDSAVYLCASSWTGSNTEAFFGQGTRLTVV.

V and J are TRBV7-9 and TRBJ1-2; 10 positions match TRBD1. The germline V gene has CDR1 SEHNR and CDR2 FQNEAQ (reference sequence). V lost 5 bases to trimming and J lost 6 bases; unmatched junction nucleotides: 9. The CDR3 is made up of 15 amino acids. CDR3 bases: TGTGCCAGCAGCCCAGACAGGGGGCGAACCCATGGCTACACCTTC. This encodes CASSPDRGRTHGYTF.

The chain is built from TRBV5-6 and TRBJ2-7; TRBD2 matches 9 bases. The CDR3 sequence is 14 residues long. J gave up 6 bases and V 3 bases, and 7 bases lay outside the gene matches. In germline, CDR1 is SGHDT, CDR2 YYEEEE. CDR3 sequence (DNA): TGTGCCAGCAGCTCCGGGACTAGCTTGGCCGAGCAGTACTTC. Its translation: CASSSGTSLAEQYF. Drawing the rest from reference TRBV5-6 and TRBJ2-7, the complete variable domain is DAGVTQSPTHLIKTRGQQVTLRCSPKSGHDTVSWYQQALGQGPQFIFQYYEEEERQRGNFPDRFSGHQFPNYSSELNVNALLLGDSALYLCASSSGTSLAEQYFGPGTRLTVT.

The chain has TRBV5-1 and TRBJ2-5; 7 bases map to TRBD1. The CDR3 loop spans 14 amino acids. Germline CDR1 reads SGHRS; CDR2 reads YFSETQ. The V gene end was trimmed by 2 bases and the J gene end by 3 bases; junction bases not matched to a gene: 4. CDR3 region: CASSFPGQEETQYF. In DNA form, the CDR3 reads TGCGCCAGCAGCTTTCCCGGACAGGAAGAGACCCAGTACTTC.

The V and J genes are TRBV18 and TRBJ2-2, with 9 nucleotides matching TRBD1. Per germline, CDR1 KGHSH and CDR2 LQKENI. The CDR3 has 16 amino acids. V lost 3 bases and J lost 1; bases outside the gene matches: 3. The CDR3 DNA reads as TGTGCCAGCTCACCCGGGACAGGGAGGAACACCGGGGAGCTGTTTTTT. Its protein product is CASSPGTGRNTGELFF.

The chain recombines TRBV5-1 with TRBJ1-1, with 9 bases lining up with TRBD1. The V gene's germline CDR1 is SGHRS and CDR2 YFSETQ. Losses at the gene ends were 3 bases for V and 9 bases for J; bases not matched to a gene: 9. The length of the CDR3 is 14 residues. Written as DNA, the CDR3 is TGCGCCAGCAGCTCCGGGACAGGGATGGGCCAAGCTTTCTTT. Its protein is CASSSGTGMGQAFF.

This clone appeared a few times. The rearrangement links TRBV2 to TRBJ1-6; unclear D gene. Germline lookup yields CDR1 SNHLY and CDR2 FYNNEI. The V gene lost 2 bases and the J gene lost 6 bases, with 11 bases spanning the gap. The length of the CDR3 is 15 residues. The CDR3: CASSELLRGNSPLHF. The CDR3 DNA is TGTGCCAGCAGTGAACTTTTACGGGGTAATTCACCCCTCCACTTT.